These T cell receptor beta chains were read from a single sample in a study of T-cell reconstitution after alpha-beta-depleted transplantation in children. TCRdb redid the calling of the PCR reads with MiXCR, one entry per CDR3 protein. The sample lists just over 950,000 distinct CDR3 sequences, about 29% occurring once. The sample here was PBMCs, mostly from graft donor cells, taken 360 days after TCRalphabeta/CD19-depleted stem cell transplant. The origin of the receptors is a boy in the first two years of life who had a stem cell transplant for SCID, so the T cells may come from the graft donor. CDR3s leave out the opening cysteine and the closing phenylalanine or tryptophan. The D gene is left open where the match is weak.

D	V	length	J	CDR3
.	TRBV15	13	TRBJ2-3	ATSREGVSTDTQY
TRBD1	TRBV4-3	12	TRBJ2-2	ASSQDGTGGELF
TRBD1	TRBV5-1	12	TRBJ2-3	ASSFWTGPDTQY
.	TRBV5-6	11	TRBJ2-3	ASSRPGWDTQY
TRBD2	TRBV20-1	12	TRBJ2-1	SASPFLAGHEQF
TRBD2	TRBV7-2	15	TRBJ2-3	ASSLPWRLAGTDTQY
TRBD1	TRBV29-1	8	TRBJ1-1	SGRDSEAF
TRBD2	TRBV20-1	12	TRBJ2-3	SALAGESTDTQY
.	TRBV3-1	15	TRBJ2-3	ASSQRQRGVSTDTQY
.	TRBV11-2	15	TRBJ2-4	ASSLLPGAVAKNIQY
.	TRBV27	11	TRBJ2-7	ASTQKLGYEQY
.	TRBV9	11	TRBJ2-7	ASSVGQSGAQY
TRBD2	TRBV7-3	14	TRBJ2-1	ASSLRLAAPYNEQF
.	TRBV12-3/TRBV12-4	12	TRBJ1-5	ASMRGAGNQPQH
.	TRBV15	10	TRBJ2-7	ATSRDFREQY
.	TRBV5-5	16	TRBJ2-6	ASSLEQPGVSGANVLT
.	TRBV20-1	11	TRBJ2-3	SADGALTDTQY
TRBD1	TRBV28	11	TRBJ1-5	ARGDRNNQPQH
TRBD2	TRBV5-1	14	TRBJ2-1	ASSSEGLVWGDEQF
.	TRBV5-5	15	TRBJ2-2	ASSAVAAPTGTGELF
TRBD1	TRBV5-1	12	TRBJ2-7	ASSWTGEWYEQY
TRBD1	TRBV6-1	12	TRBJ2-1	ASSRTYRGDEQF
.	TRBV4-2	11	TRBJ2-1	ASSHSTLNEQF
.	TRBV7-6	14	TRBJ2-2	ASSPLAGYPTGELF
.	TRBV6-1	14	TRBJ2-7	ASSGSPLAQWDEQY
.	TRBV5-1	12	TRBJ1-2	ASSLGQRTNGYT
TRBD1	TRBV4-1	10	TRBJ1-1	ASSPNRGQAF
.	TRBV12-3/TRBV12-4	14	TRBJ2-1	ASSLAKRFSYNEQF
.	TRBV7-2	10	TRBJ2-5	ASSLAGVRQY
TRBD1	TRBV6-5	12	TRBJ2-1	ASSYETGNSEQF
.	TRBV5-6	14	TRBJ2-1	ASSLGSAATYNEQF
.	TRBV5-1	12	TRBJ2-5	ASSFWGGKETQY
.	TRBV5-1	13	TRBJ2-3	ASSTRTPPTDTQY
.	TRBV4-2	11	TRBJ2-2	ASSQERTGELF
.	TRBV19	14	TRBJ2-6	ASSIATQSGANVLT
.	TRBV20-1	8	TRBJ2-7	SASCHEQY
.	TRBV7-8	13	TRBJ2-7	ASSLSTGLGYEQY
.	TRBV20-1	10	TRBJ2-3	SASGNADTQY
TRBD1	TRBV2	12	TRBJ1-1	ASTAGQMNTEAF
.	TRBV4-2	14	TRBJ2-3	ASSQDTGGGTDTQY
.	TRBV5-1	13	TRBJ2-7	ASSLVGGAGYEQY
.	TRBV5-1	12	TRBJ2-1	ASSWMGSYNEQF